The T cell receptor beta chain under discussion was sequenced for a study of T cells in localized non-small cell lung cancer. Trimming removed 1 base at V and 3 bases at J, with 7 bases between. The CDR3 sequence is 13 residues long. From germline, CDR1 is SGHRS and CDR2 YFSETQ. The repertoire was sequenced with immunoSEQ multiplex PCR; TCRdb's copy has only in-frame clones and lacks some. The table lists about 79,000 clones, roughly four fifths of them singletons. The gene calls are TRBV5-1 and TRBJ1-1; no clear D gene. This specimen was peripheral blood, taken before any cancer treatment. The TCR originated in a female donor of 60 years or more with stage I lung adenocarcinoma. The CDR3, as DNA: TGCGCCAGCAGCTTGAGAGGGCACACTGAAGCTTTCTTT. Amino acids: CASSLRGHTEAFF.